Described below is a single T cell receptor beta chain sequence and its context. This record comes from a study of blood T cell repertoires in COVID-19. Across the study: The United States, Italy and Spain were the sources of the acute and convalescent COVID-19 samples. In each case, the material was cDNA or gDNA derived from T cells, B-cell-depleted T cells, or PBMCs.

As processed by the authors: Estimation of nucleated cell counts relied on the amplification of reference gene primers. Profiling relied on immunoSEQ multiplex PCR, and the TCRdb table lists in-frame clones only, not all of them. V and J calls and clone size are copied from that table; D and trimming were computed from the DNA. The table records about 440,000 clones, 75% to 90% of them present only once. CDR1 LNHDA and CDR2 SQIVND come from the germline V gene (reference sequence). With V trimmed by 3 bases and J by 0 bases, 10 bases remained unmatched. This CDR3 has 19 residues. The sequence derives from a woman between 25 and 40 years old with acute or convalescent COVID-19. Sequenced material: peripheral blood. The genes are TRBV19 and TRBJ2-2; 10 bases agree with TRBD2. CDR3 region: CASSIRLAGGPPNTGELFF. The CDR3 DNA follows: TGTGCCAGTAGTATCCGGTTAGCGGGGGGACCCCCGAACACCGGGGAGCTGTTTTTT.